This TCR beta chain was captured by sequencing in a study of post-analysis software for immune sequencing data. Study as a whole: The courses of disease that were included comprised relapsing-remitting, secondary progressive and progressive-relapsing multiple sclerosis. Study-wide points: Significantly lower normalized Chao1 diversity was found in patients with multiple sclerosis relative to controls. The five TRBV segments detected at higher frequency in patients than in controls included TRBV5-6, TRBV5-1 and TRBV20-1. Samples made in the same batch grouped tightly together by F measure.

The germline V gene encodes CDR1 SGHDN and CDR2 FVKESK. Trimming pared 0 bases from V and 3 bases from J, leaving 18 bases between. This CDR3 has 18 amino acids. Concerning this clonotype itself: Its antigen remains unidentified.

Prepared TCR beta cDNA libraries contained unique molecular identifiers. Each sample of roughly 0.9 to 11 million input T cells yielded approximately 500,000 cDNA molecules, so each molecule approximated one T cell. A single record per CDR3 protein comes from TCRdb applying MiXCR to the PCR reads. The sample contains 400,000 to 500,000 distinct CDR3 sequences, roughly 40% of which appear only once. The receptor comes from a girl between 2 and 10 years old with multiple sclerosis. V is TRBV14 and J is TRBJ2-1; D may be TRBD1 (6 bases). Input material: blood. The CDR3 spells CASSQDLTGHSHYNEQFF. CDR3 in DNA: TGTGCCAGCAGCCAAGATCTTACGGGACACAGCCACTACAATGAGCAGTTCTTC. Together with reference TRBV14 and TRBJ2-1, the CDR3 gives the full variable domain: EAGVTQFPSHSVIEKGQTVTLRCDPISGHDNLYWYRRVMGKEIKFLLHFVKESKQDESGMPNNRFLAERTGGTYSTLKVQPAELEDSGVYFCASSQDLTGHSHYNEQFFGPGTRLTVL.